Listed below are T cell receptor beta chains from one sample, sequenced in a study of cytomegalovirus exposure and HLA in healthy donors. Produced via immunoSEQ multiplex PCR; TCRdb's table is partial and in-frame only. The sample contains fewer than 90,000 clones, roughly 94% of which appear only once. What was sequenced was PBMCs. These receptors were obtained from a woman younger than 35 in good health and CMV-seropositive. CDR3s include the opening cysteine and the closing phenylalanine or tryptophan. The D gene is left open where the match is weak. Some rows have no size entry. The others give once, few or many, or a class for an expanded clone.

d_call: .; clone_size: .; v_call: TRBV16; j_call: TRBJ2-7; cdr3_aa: CASSLNLAVLYEQYF; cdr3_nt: TGTGCCAGCAGCCTGAACCTCGCAGTGCTCTACGAGCAGTACTTC
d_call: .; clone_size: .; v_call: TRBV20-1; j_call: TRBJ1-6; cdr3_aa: CSAVLRGKVHF; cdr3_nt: TGCAGTGCCGTTCTGCGGGGGAAAGTCCACTTT
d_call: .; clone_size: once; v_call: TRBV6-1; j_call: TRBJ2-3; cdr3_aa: CASSAARATDTQYF; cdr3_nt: TGTGCCAGCAGCGCCGCCAGGGCCACAGATACGCAGTATTTT
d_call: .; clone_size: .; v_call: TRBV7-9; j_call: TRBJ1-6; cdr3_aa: CASSPNMGRISDSPLHF; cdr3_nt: TGTGCCAGCAGCCCGAATATGGGGCGGATTTCGGATTCACCCCTCCACTTT
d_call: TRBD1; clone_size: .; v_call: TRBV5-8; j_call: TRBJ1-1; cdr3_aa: CASTHTGGTEAFF; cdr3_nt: TGTGCCAGCACCCACACAGGGGGGACTGAAGCTTTCTTT
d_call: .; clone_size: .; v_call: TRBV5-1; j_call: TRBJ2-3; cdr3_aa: CASSLVGDSTDTQYF; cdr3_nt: TGCGCCAGCAGCTTGGTGGGTGACTCCACAGATACGCAGTATTTT
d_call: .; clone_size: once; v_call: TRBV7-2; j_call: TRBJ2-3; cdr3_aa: CASSLETGLTQYF; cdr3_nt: TGTGCCAGCAGCCTGGAGACAGGTCTTACGCAGTATTTT
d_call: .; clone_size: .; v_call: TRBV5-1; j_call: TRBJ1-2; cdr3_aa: CASSLVANYGYTF; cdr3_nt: TGCGCCAGCAGCTTGGTAGCTAACTATGGCTACACCTTC
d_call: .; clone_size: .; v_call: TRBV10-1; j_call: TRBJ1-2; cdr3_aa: CASRVLGGDYGYTF; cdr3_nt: TGCGCCAGCAGGGTCCTCGGGGGGGACTATGGCTACACCTTC
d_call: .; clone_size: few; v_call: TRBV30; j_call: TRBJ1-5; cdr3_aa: CAWSVQEDQPQHF; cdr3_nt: TGTGCCTGGAGTGTACAGGAAGATCAGCCCCAGCATTTT
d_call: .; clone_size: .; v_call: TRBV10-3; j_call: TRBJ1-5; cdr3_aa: CAISRGREGGQPQHF; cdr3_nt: TGTGCCATCAGCCGAGGGAGGGAAGGGGGTCAGCCCCAGCATTTT
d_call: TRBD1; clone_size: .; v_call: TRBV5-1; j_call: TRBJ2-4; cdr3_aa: CASSFGLGQGNIQYF; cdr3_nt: TGCGCCAGCAGCTTTGGGCTCGGACAGGGGAACATTCAGTACTTC
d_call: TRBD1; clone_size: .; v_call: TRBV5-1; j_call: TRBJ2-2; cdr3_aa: CASSLRQGDTGELFF; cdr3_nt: TGCGCCAGCAGCTTGAGACAGGGGGACACCGGGGAGCTGTTTTTT
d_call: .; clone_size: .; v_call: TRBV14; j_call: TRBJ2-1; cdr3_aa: CASSQEGSLVNEQFF; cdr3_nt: TGTGCCAGCAGCCAAGAGGGTAGCTTGGTAAATGAGCAGTTCTTC
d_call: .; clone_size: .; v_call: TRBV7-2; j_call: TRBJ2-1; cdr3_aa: CASSFGRYDEQFF; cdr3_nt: TGTGCCAGCAGCTTCGGCAGGTATGATGAGCAGTTCTTC
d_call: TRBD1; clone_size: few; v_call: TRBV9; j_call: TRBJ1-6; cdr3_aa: CASSVADRDSPLHF; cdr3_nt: TGTGCCAGCAGCGTAGCAGACAGGGATTCACCCCTCCACTTT
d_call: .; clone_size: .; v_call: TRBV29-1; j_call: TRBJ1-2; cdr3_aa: CSVAGLWVDGYTF; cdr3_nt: TGCAGCGTTGCAGGACTCTGGGTGGATGGCTACACCTTC
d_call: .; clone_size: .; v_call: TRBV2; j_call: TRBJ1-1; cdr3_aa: CASSVQGANTEAFF; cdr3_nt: TGTGCCAGCAGTGTTCAGGGCGCGAACACTGAAGCTTTCTTT
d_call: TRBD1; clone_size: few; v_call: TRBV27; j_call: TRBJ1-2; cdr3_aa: CASSPMTGVSGYTF; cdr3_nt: TGTGCCAGCAGCCCTATGACAGGGGTGAGTGGCTACACCTTC
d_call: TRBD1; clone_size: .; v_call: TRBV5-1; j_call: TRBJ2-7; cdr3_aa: CASSLGGTGNEQYF; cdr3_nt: TGCGCCAGCAGCTTGGGCGGGACAGGGAACGAGCAGTACTTC
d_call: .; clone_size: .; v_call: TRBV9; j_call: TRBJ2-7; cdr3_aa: CASSVGGLAYEQYF; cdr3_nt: TGTGCCAGCAGCGTAGGCGGGCTAGCGTACGAGCAGTACTTC
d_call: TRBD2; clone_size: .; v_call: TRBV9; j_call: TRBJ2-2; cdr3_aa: CASSVAGGITGELFF; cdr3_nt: TGTGCCAGCAGCGTAGCGGGAGGAATCACCGGGGAGCTGTTTTTT
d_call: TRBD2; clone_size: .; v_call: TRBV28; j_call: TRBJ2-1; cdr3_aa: CAIQFILAGDNYNEQFF; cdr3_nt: TGTGCCATACAGTTTATCCTAGCGGGGGATAACTACAATGAGCAGTTCTTC
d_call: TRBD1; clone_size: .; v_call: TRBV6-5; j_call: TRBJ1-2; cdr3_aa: CASRVTGGFGGYTF; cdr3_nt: TGTGCCAGCAGGGTTACAGGGGGGTTTGGTGGCTACACCTTC
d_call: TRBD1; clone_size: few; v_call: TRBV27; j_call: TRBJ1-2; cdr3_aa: CASSWSGTGAYGYTF; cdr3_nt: TGTGCCAGCAGTTGGAGCGGGACAGGTGCCTATGGCTACACCTTC
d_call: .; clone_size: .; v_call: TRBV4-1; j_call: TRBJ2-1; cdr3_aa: CASSQDSLRGQFF; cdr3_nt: TGCGCCAGCAGCCAAGATTCGCTGCGGGGGCAGTTCTTC
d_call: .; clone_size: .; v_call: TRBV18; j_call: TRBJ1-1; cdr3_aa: CASSFGAGDTEAFF; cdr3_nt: TGTGCCAGCTCATTCGGAGCGGGGGACACTGAAGCTTTCTTT
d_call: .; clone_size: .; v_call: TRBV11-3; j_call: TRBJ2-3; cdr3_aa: CASSLTPGTDTQYF; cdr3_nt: TGTGCCAGCAGCTTAACTCCCGGGACAGATACGCAGTATTTT
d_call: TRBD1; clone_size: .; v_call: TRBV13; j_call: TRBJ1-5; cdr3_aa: CASSQGHRGDQPQHF; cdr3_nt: TGTGCCAGCAGCCAGGGGCACAGGGGGGATCAGCCCCAGCATTTT
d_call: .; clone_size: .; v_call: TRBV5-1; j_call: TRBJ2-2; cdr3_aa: CASSFSGNTGELFF; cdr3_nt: TGCGCCAGCAGCTTTTCCGGGAACACCGGGGAGCTGTTTTTT
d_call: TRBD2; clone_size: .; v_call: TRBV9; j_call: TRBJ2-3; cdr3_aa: CASSVGLAGGTSTDTQYF; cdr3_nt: TGTGCCAGCAGCGTGGGACTAGCGGGGGGGACTAGCACAGATACGCAGTATTTT
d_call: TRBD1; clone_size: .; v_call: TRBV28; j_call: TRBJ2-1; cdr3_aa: CASSSPGTVNNEQFF; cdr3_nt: TGTGCCAGCAGTTCCCCCGGGACAGTCAACAATGAGCAGTTCTTC
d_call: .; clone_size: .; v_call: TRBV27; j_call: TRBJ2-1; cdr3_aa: CASSFSLAGNNEQFF; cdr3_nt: TGTGCCAGCAGTTTCAGTCTAGCCGGTAACAATGAGCAGTTCTTC
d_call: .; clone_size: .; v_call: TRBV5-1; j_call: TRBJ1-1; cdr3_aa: CASSPNPGYDTEAFF; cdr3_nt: TGCGCCAGCAGCCCGAACCCAGGGTATGATACTGAAGCTTTCTTT
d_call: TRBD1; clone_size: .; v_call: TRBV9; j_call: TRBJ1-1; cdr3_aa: CASSDRQGSEAFF; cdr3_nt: TGTGCCAGCAGCGACCGACAGGGCTCTGAAGCTTTCTTT
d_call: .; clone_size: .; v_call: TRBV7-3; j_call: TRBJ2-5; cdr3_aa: CASSLTGGQTQYF; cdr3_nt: TGTGCCAGCAGCTTAACGGGGGGACAGACCCAGTACTTC
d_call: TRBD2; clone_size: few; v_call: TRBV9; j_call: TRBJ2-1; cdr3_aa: CASSPTGLAGGQRQFF; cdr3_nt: TGTGCCAGCAGCCCAACGGGACTAGCGGGGGGGCAAAGGCAGTTCTTC
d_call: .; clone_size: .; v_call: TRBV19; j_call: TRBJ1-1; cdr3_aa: CASSSTGDTEAFF; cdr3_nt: TGTGCCAGTAGTAGCACAGGAGACACTGAAGCTTTCTTT
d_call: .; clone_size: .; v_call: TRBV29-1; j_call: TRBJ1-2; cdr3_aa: CSVEGDYYGYTF; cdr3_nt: TGCAGCGTTGAAGGAGACTACTATGGCTACACCTTC
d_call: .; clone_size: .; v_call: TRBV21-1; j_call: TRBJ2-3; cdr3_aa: CASSKVSGGGRDTQYF; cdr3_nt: TGTGCCAGCAGCAAAGTATCGGGGGGGGGCAGGGATACGCAGTATTTT
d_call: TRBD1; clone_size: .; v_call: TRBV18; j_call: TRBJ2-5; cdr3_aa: CASSPEQGSGKTQYF; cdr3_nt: TGTGCCAGCTCACCGGAACAGGGGAGTGGAAAGACCCAGTACTTC
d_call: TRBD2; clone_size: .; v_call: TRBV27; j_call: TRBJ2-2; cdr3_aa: CASSLSGSFTGELFF; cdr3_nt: TGTGCCAGCAGTTTAAGCGGGAGTTTCACCGGGGAGCTGTTTTTT
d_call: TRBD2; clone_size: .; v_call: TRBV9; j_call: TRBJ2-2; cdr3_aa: CASSVGAGGGTGELFF; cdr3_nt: TGTGCCAGCAGCGTAGGAGCGGGGGGGGGAACCGGGGAGCTGTTTTTT
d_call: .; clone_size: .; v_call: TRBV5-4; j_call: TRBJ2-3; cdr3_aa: CASSPPGTDTQYF; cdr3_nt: TGTGCCAGCAGCCCCCCGGGCACAGATACGCAGTATTTT
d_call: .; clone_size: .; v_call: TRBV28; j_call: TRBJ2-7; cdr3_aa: CASSSRGWMRYEQYF; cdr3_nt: TGTGCCAGCAGTTCCCGAGGGTGGATGAGGTACGAGCAGTACTTC
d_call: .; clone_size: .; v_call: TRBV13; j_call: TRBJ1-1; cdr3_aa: CASSFGEPGVTEAFF; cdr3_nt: TGTGCCAGCAGCTTCGGGGAGCCGGGGGTAACTGAAGCTTTCTTT
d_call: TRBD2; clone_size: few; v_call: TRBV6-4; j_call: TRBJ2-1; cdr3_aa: CASSDSAGSYNEQFF; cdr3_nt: TGTGCCAGCAGTGACTCAGCGGGGTCCTACAATGAGCAGTTCTTC
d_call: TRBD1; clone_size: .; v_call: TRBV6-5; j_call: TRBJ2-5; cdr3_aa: CASSYSTGTVVSQYF; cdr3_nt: TGTGCCAGCAGTTACTCGACTGGGACAGTTGTGTCCCAGTACTTC
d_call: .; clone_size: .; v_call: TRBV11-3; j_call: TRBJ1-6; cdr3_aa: CASSARGGQGGSPLHF; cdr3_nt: TGTGCCAGCAGCGCCCGAGGCGGGCAGGGAGGTTCACCCCTCCACTTT
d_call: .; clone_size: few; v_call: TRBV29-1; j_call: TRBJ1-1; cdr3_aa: CSVGGTEAFF; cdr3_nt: TGCAGCGTTGGAGGGACTGAAGCTTTCTTT
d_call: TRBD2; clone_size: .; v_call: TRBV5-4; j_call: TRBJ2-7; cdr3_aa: CASSSISGRRDEQYF; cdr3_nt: TGTGCCAGCAGCTCCATCAGCGGGAGACGGGACGAGCAGTACTTC
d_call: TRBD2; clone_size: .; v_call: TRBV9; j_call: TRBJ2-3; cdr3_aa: CASSVDGGADTQYF; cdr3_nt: TGTGCCAGCAGCGTAGATGGGGGGGCAGATACGCAGTATTTT
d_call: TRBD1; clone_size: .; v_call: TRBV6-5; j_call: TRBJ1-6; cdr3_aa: CASSYSGQPNSPLHF; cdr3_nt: TGTGCCAGCAGTTACTCGGGACAGCCGAATTCACCCCTCCACTTT
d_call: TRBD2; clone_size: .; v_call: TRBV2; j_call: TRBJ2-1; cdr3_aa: CASSRGLAGGEQFF; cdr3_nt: TGTGCCAGCTCCAGGGGACTAGCGGGGGGAGAGCAGTTCTTC
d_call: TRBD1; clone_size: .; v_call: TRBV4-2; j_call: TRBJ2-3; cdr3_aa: CASSLLRDSTGDTQYF; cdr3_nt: TGTGCCAGCAGCCTACTCCGGGACAGTACAGGGGATACGCAGTATTTT
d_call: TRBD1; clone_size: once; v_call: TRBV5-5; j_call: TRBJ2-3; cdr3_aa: CASSLTGAVTQYTQYF; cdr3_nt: TGTGCCAGCAGCTTGACAGGGGCAGTAACACAATATACGCAGTATTTT
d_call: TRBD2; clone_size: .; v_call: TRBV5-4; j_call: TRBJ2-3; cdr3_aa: CASSSLAGRGTDTQYF; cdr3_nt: TGTGCCAGCAGCTCCTTAGCGGGCCGGGGGACAGATACGCAGTATTTT
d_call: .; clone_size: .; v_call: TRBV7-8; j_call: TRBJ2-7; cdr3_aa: CASSWGRQYEQYF; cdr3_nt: TGTGCCAGCAGCTGGGGCCGGCAATACGAGCAGTACTTC
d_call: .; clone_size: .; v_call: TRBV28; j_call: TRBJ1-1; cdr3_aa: CASSSPGLNMNTEAFF; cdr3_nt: TGTGCCAGCAGTTCTCCGGGACTCAACATGAACACTGAAGCTTTCTTT
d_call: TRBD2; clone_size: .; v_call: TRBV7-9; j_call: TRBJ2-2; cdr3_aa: CASSQGTSAMPGELFF; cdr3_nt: TGTGCCAGCAGCCAAGGGACTAGTGCGATGCCGGGGGAGCTGTTTTTT